Below are 12 T cell receptor beta chains sequenced from a single sample in a study of cytomegalovirus exposure and HLA in healthy donors. Vbeta (60) and Jbeta (13) primers were used in the PCR. Sequenced by immunoSEQ multiplex PCR; TCRdb stores in-frame clones only, minus some. The data show approximately 160,000 clones, around 80% seen once. The sequencing sample was made of PBMCs. Receptor source: a woman aged 18-30 years in good health and CMV-seronegative.

This clone occurred a few times. V is TRBV7-9 and J is TRBJ2-1; 7 bases are a match to TRBD1. Germline values: CDR1 SEHNR, CDR2 FQNEAQ (reference sequence). V lost 5 bases and J lost 0; bases outside the gene matches: 13. The CDR3 spans 18 residues. CDR3 sequence: CASSQNAKGDSSYNEQFF. The CDR3 DNA reads as TGTGCCAGCAGCCAGAACGCCAAAGGGGACAGCTCCTACAATGAGCAGTTCTTC.

This clone was found once. The chain couples TRBV5-1 to TRBJ2-7; 11 nucleotides align to TRBD2. Germline V gene lookup returns CDR1 SGHRS and CDR2 YFSETQ. This CDR3 is built from 17 residues. With 0 bases clipped from V and 6 bases from J, the junction kept 11 bases outside the gene matches. The CDR3 DNA reads TGCGCCAGCAGCTTGGCCGAATCACTAGCGGGAGTAGGCGAGCAGTACTTC. Encoded protein: CASSLAESLAGVGEQYF.

The chain employs TRBV6-6 and TRBJ1-1; possible D gene TRBD1, 6 bases. The germline CDR1 and CDR2 sequences are MNHNY and SVGAGI (reference sequence). The CDR3 length is 14 residues. V lost 1 base, J lost 11 bases, and 17 bases lay in between. Here the CDR3 reads CASSYWVSGVAAFF. The CDR3 coding sequence is TGTGCCAGCAGTTACTGGGTGTCAGGGGTTGCGGCTTTCTTT.

CDR3 sequence reads: CASSQTQNEQYF. CDR3 nucleotide sequence: TGTGCCAGCAGCCAAACCCAGAACGAGCAGTACTTC. J is TRBJ2-7 and V is TRBV7-2; D is unresolved. The V end was cut by 5 bases, the J end by 5 bases, with 10 bases between. The CDR3 is 12 amino acids. Germline values: CDR1 SGHTA, CDR2 FQGNSA.

The CDR3 loop reads CASSDSTSGSVDTQYF. The CDR3 DNA is TGTGCCAGCAGTGACTCGACTAGCGGGAGTGTAGATACGCAGTATTTT. The rearrangement joins TRBV6-4 to TRBJ2-3; 12 positions agree with TRBD2. This CDR3 contains 16 residues. In germline, CDR1 is MRHNA, CDR2 SNTAGT. With V trimmed by 0 bases and J by 5 bases, 3 bases remained unmatched.

The rearrangement uses TRBV19 and TRBJ2-7; 12 nucleotides line up with TRBD1. CDR3 length: 15 amino acids. V trimming: 6 bases; J trimming: 3 bases; junction bases outside the gene matches: 6. Per the germline V gene, CDR1 is LNHDA and CDR2 is SQIVND (reference sequence). The CDR3 coding sequence is TGTGCCAGTAGAAGAGGGGACAGGGGGCTCTACGAGCAGTACTTC. Amino acid sequence: CASRRGDRGLYEQYF.

The chain carries TRBV5-1 and TRBJ2-7; 9 bases align to TRBD1. The ends lost 3 bases at V and 3 bases at J; junction bases unmatched: 4. The CDR3 sequence is 14 residues long. Looked up from germline, CDR1 is SGHRS and CDR2 is YFSETQ. CDR3 sequence reads: CASSWTGAGYEQYF. DNA of the CDR3: TGCGCCAGCAGCTGGACAGGGGCGGGCTACGAGCAGTACTTC.

V usage is TRBV19 and J usage is TRBJ2-7; 11 bases line up with TRBD2. Germline-derived CDR1 and CDR2 are LNHDA and SQIVND (reference sequence). The CDR3 contains 17 residues. V lost 4 bases, J lost 2 bases, and 10 bases stayed unmatched. The CDR3 here is CASSSGLAGGTPYEQYF. The DNA of the CDR3 is TGTGCCAGTAGTAGCGGGCTAGCGGGAGGAACCCCCTACGAGCAGTACTTC.

This clone was found a few times. The chain is built from TRBV5-4 and TRBJ2-2, with D hard to call. CDR3 length: 14 residues. The V gene's germline CDR1 is SGHNT and CDR2 YYREEE (reference sequence). V lost 4 bases to trimming and J lost 1 base, with 8 bases between them. DNA for the CDR3: TGTGCCAGCAGCCAAATCGGGAACACCGGGGAGCTGTTTTTT. This sequence encodes CASSQIGNTGELFF.

V is TRBV15 and J is TRBJ1-5; D may be TRBD1 (6 bases). In germline, CDR1 is LNHNV, CDR2 YYDKDF (reference sequence). The CDR3 spans 16 residues. V lost 1 base to trimming and J lost 1 base, with 11 bases between them. Here the CDR3 reads CATSRGFGQSNQPQHF. CDR3 bases: TGTGCCACCAGCAGAGGGTTTGGACAGAGCAATCAGCCCCAGCATTTT.

The chain is built from TRBV10-1 and TRBJ2-5, with D tentatively TRBD2 (6 bases). With 4 bases removed from V and 1 base from J, the gap between germline ends came to 19 bases. The CDR3 contains 17 residues. Germline loops: CDR1 WNHNN, CDR2 SYGVQD (reference sequence). The CDR3: CASSGASGRPGQETQYF. For the CDR3, the DNA is TGCGCCAGCAGTGGAGCGTCCGGGAGACCTGGCCAAGAGACCCAGTACTTC.

J is TRBJ2-1 and V is TRBV18; 7 bases match TRBD2. Germline CDR1 reads KGHSH; CDR2 reads LQKENI. The CDR3 is 15 amino acids. With V trimmed by 7 bases and J by 10 bases, 16 bases remained unmatched. CDR3 amino acids: CASFSQAGAPHEQFF. Written as DNA, the CDR3 is TGTGCCAGCTTCTCGCAGGCGGGAGCCCCTCACGAGCAGTTCTTC.